The rows below give T cell receptor beta chains drawn from one sample of a study of shared clonotypes between healthy human individuals. Only in-frame clones appear in the TCRdb table, and some are missing; sequencing was by immunoSEQ multiplex PCR. The sample includes 2 million to 2.5 million clones, approximately 93% of them seen just once. The sample taken for sequencing was naive CD4+ T cells from PBMCs. These receptors came from a man aged 18 to 29 in good health. Some clones in this sample may be carry-over from other donors' samples. Each CDR3 is given with its conserved first and last residue. D genes are given only for firm matches. Not every row has a clone size; where given, it reads once, few, many or a size class.

CDR3nt,CDR3aa,d_gene,abundance,j_gene,v_gene
TGTGCCAGCTCGTTAGCGGGATTTTACAATGAGCAGTTCTTC,CASSLAGFYNEQFF,TRBD2,-,TRBJ2-1,TRBV9
TGCGCCAGCAGTGAGGGACGGCTTATAGGAGGAAACACCATATATTTT,CASSEGRLIGGNTIYF,-,-,TRBJ1-3,TRBV4-1
TGTGCCACCGGCCGGGGAACTAATGAAAAACTGTTTTTT,CATGRGTNEKLFF,-,-,TRBJ1-4,TRBV6-1
TGTGCCAGCAGTTCTACAGGGGGCTGGGAAAAACTGTTTTTT,CASSSTGGWEKLFF,TRBD1,once,TRBJ1-4,TRBV28
TGTGCCAGCAGCTTAATTCCCGGGGAGCTGTTTTTT,CASSLIPGELFF,-,-,TRBJ2-2,TRBV7-3
TGCGCCAGCAGTCCCAGAGACAAGCCCGGGGAGCTGTTTTTT,CASSPRDKPGELFF,-,few,TRBJ2-2,TRBV23-1
TGCGCCAGCCTTCGGGAGGGGACTGGGGCCAACGTCCTGACTTTC,CASLREGTGANVLTF,TRBD2,-,TRBJ2-6,TRBV10-2
TGTGCCAGCAGTGAACAGGGGCGCAGCTCCTACGAGCAGTACTTC,CASSEQGRSSYEQYF,-,-,TRBJ2-7,TRBV6-1
TGTGCCAGCAGCTTAGTCACAGGACTCTACGAGCAGTACTTC,CASSLVTGLYEQYF,-,-,TRBJ2-7,TRBV7-8
TGTGCCAGCTCACCACGACTAGCGAGCACAGATACGCAGTATTTT,CASSPRLASTDTQYF,TRBD2,-,TRBJ2-3,TRBV18